The rows below give T cell receptor beta chains drawn from one sample of a study of CD8 T cells in ankylosing spondylitis. TCRdb ran MiXCR on the 5' RACE reads and lists one entry per CDR3 protein. The data contain approximately 340,000 distinct CDR3 sequences, approximately 15% of them singletons. The sequencing input was blood, either unsorted or a sorted T cell fraction (not recorded which). The receptors originated from a male donor with ankylosing spondylitis or in good health (not recorded which). CDR3s include the opening cysteine and the closing phenylalanine or tryptophan. The D gene is left open where the match is weak. Only some rows state a clone size, as once, few, many or a class for expanded clones.

abundance	v_gene	j_gene	d_gene	CDR3aa	CDR3nt
NA	TRBV7-6	TRBJ2-7	NA	CASSLEVGAEQYF	TGTGCCAGCAGCTTAGAAGTAGGGGCCGAGCAGTACTTC
many	TRBV15	TRBJ2-7	NA	CATSRDATYPFYEQYF	TGTGCCACCAGCAGAGATGCCACGTACCCATTCTACGAGCAGTACTTC
NA	TRBV27	TRBJ2-5	TRBD2	CASKFSGDVQETQYF	TGTGCCAGCAAGTTTAGCGGGGACGTACAAGAGACCCAGTACTTC
once	TRBV5-1	TRBJ2-7	TRBD1	CASSPGPGQGDYEQYF	TGCGCCAGCAGCCCTGGCCCCGGACAGGGGGACTACGAGCAGTACTTC
few	TRBV5-1	TRBJ2-2	TRBD2	CASSLASGRSGTGELFF	TGCGCCAGCAGCTTGGCTAGCGGGAGGTCCGGCACCGGGGAGCTGTTTTTT
few	TRBV10-3	TRBJ1-2	NA	CAISEDSYGYTF	TGTGCCATCAGCGAAGACAGCTATGGCTACACCTTC
few	TRBV20-1	TRBJ2-5	TRBD2	CSAREGSGGAQETQYF	TGCAGTGCTAGAGAGGGTAGCGGGGGGGCCCAAGAGACCCAGTACTTC
NA	TRBV12-3/TRBV12-4	TRBJ2-3	NA	CASTVAGGTDTQYF	TGTGCCAGCACCGTAGCAGGGGGCACAGATACGCAGTATTTT
few	TRBV4-1	TRBJ2-1	NA	CASSQGTQTYNEQFF	TGCGCCAGCAGCCAAGGGACCCAAACCTACAATGAGCAGTTCTTC
NA	TRBV6-5	TRBJ2-1	NA	CASSYRGAKNEQFF	TGTGCCAGCAGTTACAGGGGGGCGAAAAATGAGCAGTTCTTC
NA	TRBV3-1	TRBJ2-7	TRBD2	CASSQGGLAGGSSYEQYF	TGTGCCAGCAGCCAAGGTGGGCTAGCGGGAGGTTCCTCCTACGAGCAGTACTTC
few	TRBV19	TRBJ2-2	NA	CASSTPGGGPNTGELFF	TGTGCCAGTAGTACCCCGGGAGGGGGCCCGAACACCGGGGAGCTGTTTTTT
NA	TRBV20-1	TRBJ2-5	NA	CSAGPLGETQYF	TGCAGTGCTGGGCCCCTTGGGGAGACCCAGTACTTC
NA	TRBV6-5	TRBJ1-1	NA	CASSYRALNTEAFF	TGTGCCAGCAGTTACAGGGCCTTAAACACTGAAGCTTTCTTT
NA	TRBV29-1	TRBJ2-5	TRBD1	CSVPGTGVRETQYF	TGCAGCGTCCCCGGGACAGGGGTTCGGGAGACCCAGTACTTC
few	TRBV12-3/TRBV12-4	TRBJ1-3	NA	CASSWTARGSGNTIYF	TGTGCCAGCAGTTGGACAGCGAGGGGCTCTGGAAACACCATATATTTT
NA	TRBV7-9	TRBJ2-1	NA	CASSLAGESYNEQFF	TGTGCCAGCAGCTTAGCGGGAGAGTCCTACAATGAGCAGTTCTTC
NA	TRBV3-1	TRBJ2-2	NA	CASSQRGGTGAGELFF	TGTGCCAGCAGCCAGAGGGGAGGGACAGGTGCCGGGGAGCTGTTTTTT
few	TRBV6-2/TRBV6-3	TRBJ1-5	NA	CASGGWQVGTSNQPQHF	TGTGCCAGCGGGGGGTGGCAGGTCGGAACGAGCAATCAGCCCCAGCATTTT
NA	TRBV6-1	TRBJ2-1	TRBD2	CASSPRALAGGHNEQFF	TGTGCCAGCAGTCCCCGGGCGCTAGCGGGAGGTCACAATGAGCAGTTCTTC
NA	TRBV6-1	TRBJ1-5	TRBD1	CASSERQGTNQPQHF	TGTGCCAGCAGTGAGAGACAGGGGACGAATCAGCCCCAGCATTTT
NA	TRBV20-1	TRBJ2-3	NA	CSASGGETDTQYF	TGCAGTGCTAGCGGGGGCGAGACAGATACGCAGTATTTT
NA	TRBV11-3	TRBJ2-1	NA	CASSLLSGLYNEQFF	TGTGCCAGCAGCTTACTCAGCGGACTATACAATGAGCAGTTCTTC
few	TRBV5-1	TRBJ2-3	TRBD2	CASRRLATSTDTQYF	TGCGCCAGCAGACGACTAGCGACTAGCACAGATACGCAGTATTTT
few	TRBV6-5	TRBJ1-3	NA	CASSYGGVGNTIYF	TGTGCCAGCAGTTACGGGGGGGTGGGAAACACCATATATTTT
few	TRBV18	TRBJ2-1	NA	CASSPPGKGTKYNEQFF	TGTGCCAGCTCACCACCGGGAAAGGGCACTAAATACAATGAGCAGTTCTTC
many	TRBV12-3/TRBV12-4	TRBJ1-5	TRBD1	CASSLGQGISQPQHF	TGTGCCAGCAGTTTGGGACAGGGTATATCTCAGCCCCAGCATTTT
NA	TRBV5-1	TRBJ2-1	NA	CASSLAPLGMHEQFF	TGCGCCAGCAGCTTGGCTCCACTCGGGATGCATGAGCAGTTCTTC
many	TRBV29-1	TRBJ1-1	TRBD1	CSVWDRPNTEAFF	TGCAGCGTTTGGGACAGACCAAACACTGAAGCTTTCTTT
once	TRBV4-2	TRBJ2-1	TRBD2	CASSRYGTSGIVGNEQFF	TGTGCCAGCAGCCGGTATGGGACTAGCGGGATCGTCGGCAATGAGCAGTTCTTC
NA	TRBV7-2	TRBJ1-5	NA	CASSSGILGSQHF	TGTGCCAGCAGCTCGGGGATCCTAGGGTCCCAGCATTTT